Sequencing of this TCR beta chain was carried out in a study of CD8 T cells in ankylosing spondylitis. Findings and limits, study-wide: What seemed typical of ankylosing spondylitis blood was a TCR beta motif built from roughly eight highly homologous variants.

TCRdb called the 5' RACE reads again in MiXCR, with one record for every CDR3 protein. Of more than 200,000 distinct CDR3 sequences in the sample, about 24% were seen once. This clonotype showed up just a few times. What it recognizes is unknown. Trimming pared 4 bases from V and 6 bases from J, leaving 10 bases between. From germline, CDR1 is SQVTM and CDR2 ANQGSEA. The CDR3 length is 11 residues. The TCR originated in a male donor with ankylosing spondylitis or in good health (not recorded which). Material for sequencing was blood, either unsorted or a sorted T cell fraction (not recorded which). J is TRBJ2-7 and V is TRBV29-1, with D possibly TRBD2 on 5 matching bases. CDR3 DNA: TGCAGCGTTGGTGAGGGTCTCGAGCAGTACTTC. This translates into CSVGEGLEQYF.